A selection of T cell receptor beta chains follows, all from one sample in a study of Ad26.COV2.S vaccination and SARS-CoV-2 variants. The table came from immunoSEQ multiplex PCR; TCRdb's copy has only in-frame clones and leaves some out. The data show about 460,000 clones, about nine tenths seen once. The source material was peripheral blood, sampled in a trial of Ad26.COV2.S vaccine versus placebo. These receptor sequences come from a person aged 18-60 years who received the Ad26.COV2.S COVID-19 vaccine or a placebo. Each CDR3 is given with its conserved first and last residue. D genes are given only for firm matches. Clone size is given for some rows only: seen once, a few or many times, or a class if the clone is expanded.

clone_size | j_call | d_call | v_call | cdr3_aa | cdr3_nt
- | TRBJ2-5 | TRBD2 | TRBV29-1 | CSARQGAGAETQYF | TGCAGCGCCCGCCAGGGAGCGGGAGCAGAGACCCAGTACTTC
- | TRBJ1-2 | TRBD1 | TRBV4-1 | CASSPGQKYYGYTF | TGCGCCAGCAGCCCGGGACAGAAATATTATGGCTACACCTTC
- | TRBJ1-1 | - | TRBV9 | CASSHQAGGNTEAFF | TGTGCCAGCAGCCACCAAGCCGGGGGAAACACTGAAGCTTTCTTT
- | TRBJ2-7 | - | TRBV11-3 | CASSPRGGEQYF | TGTGCCAGCAGCCCCAGGGGCGGCGAGCAGTACTTC
- | TRBJ2-1 | TRBD2 | TRBV5-5 | CASSRFRLAVVLSSYNEQFF | TGTGCCAGCAGCCGGTTCCGCCTAGCGGTAGTCCTCAGCTCCTACAATGAGCAGTTCTTC
- | TRBJ2-7 | TRBD1 | TRBV6-5 | CASTTGGSYEQYF | TGTGCCAGCACCACAGGGGGCTCCTACGAGCAGTACTTC
- | TRBJ1-2 | - | TRBV7-9 | CASSAHGAHGYTF | TGTGCCAGCAGCGCCCATGGGGCCCATGGCTACACCTTC
- | TRBJ1-2 | - | TRBV6-5 | CASGSATNYGYTF | TGTGCCAGTGGGTCCGCGACTAACTATGGCTACACCTTC
- | TRBJ1-1 | - | TRBV5-4 | CASRPTAGTEAFF | TGTGCCAGCAGACCGACAGCAGGGACTGAAGCTTTCTTT
once | TRBJ2-7 | - | TRBV7-9 | CASSLAGSGSSYEQYF | TGTGCCAGCAGCTTAGCGGGTTCAGGGTCCTCCTACGAGCAGTACTTC
- | TRBJ2-5 | - | TRBV27 | CASSPLGETQYF | TGTGCCAGCAGTCCTCTGGGGGAGACCCAGTACTTC
once | TRBJ1-2 | - | TRBV5-8 | CASSLGVLGANYGYTF | TGTGCCAGCAGCTTGGGCGTTTTGGGCGCTAACTATGGCTACACCTTC
- | TRBJ1-5 | TRBD1 | TRBV2 | CASSGPGQGNQPQHF | TGTGCCAGCAGTGGCCCGGGACAGGGAAATCAGCCCCAGCATTTT
- | TRBJ2-7 | TRBD1 | TRBV9 | CASSVEWDSSSYEQYF | TGTGCCAGCAGCGTAGAATGGGACAGCAGCTCCTACGAGCAGTACTTC
- | TRBJ2-3 | - | TRBV6-5 | CASSLTEADTQYF | TGTGCCAGCAGCCTCACAGAGGCAGATACGCAGTATTTT
once | TRBJ1-2 | - | TRBV3-1/TRBV3-2 | CASSQEVGRYGYTF | TGTGCCAGCAGCCAAGAAGTGGGCCGCTATGGCTACACCTTC
- | TRBJ1-1 | TRBD1 | TRBV13 | CASSYLTGETEAFF | TGTGCCAGCAGCTACCTAACAGGGGAGACTGAAGCTTTCTTT
- | TRBJ1-5 | - | TRBV10-3 | CAISEGAFNQPQHF | TGTGCCATCAGTGAGGGCGCGTTCAATCAGCCCCAGCATTTT
- | TRBJ2-2 | TRBD1 | TRBV28 | CASSLFPPKDRANTGELFF | TGTGCCAGCAGTTTATTTCCCCCGAAGGACAGGGCGAACACCGGGGAGCTGTTTTTT
once | TRBJ1-4 | - | TRBV28 | CASSNTRSNEKLFF | TGTGCCAGCAGTAACACGCGCTCTAATGAAAAACTGTTTTTT
- | TRBJ1-5 | - | TRBV11-2 | CASSLDPGEDQPQHF | TGTGCCAGCAGCTTAGACCCAGGGGAGGACCAGCCCCAGCATTTT
- | TRBJ2-7 | TRBD2 | TRBV28 | CASSPTSGSYHEQYF | TGTGCCAGCAGTCCCACTAGCGGGAGCTACCACGAGCAGTACTTC
- | TRBJ2-3 | - | TRBV6-5 | CASSYSNADTQYF | TGTGCCAGCAGTTACTCGAATGCGGATACGCAGTATTTT
- | TRBJ2-7 | - | TRBV3-1/TRBV3-2 | CASSQDSGPYEQYF | TGTGCCAGCAGCCAAGACAGCGGCCCCTACGAGCAGTACTTC
- | TRBJ2-7 | - | TRBV5-1 | CASSSGHGGYEQYF | TGCGCCAGCAGCTCGGGACACGGCGGCTACGAGCAGTACTTC
- | TRBJ1-1 | - | TRBV6-5 | CASSYFKATEAFF | TGTGCCAGCAGTTACTTCAAGGCGACTGAAGCTTTCTTT
- | TRBJ1-4 | TRBD1 | TRBV19 | CASSIGTAFPEKLFF | TGTGCCAGTAGTATCGGGACAGCGTTTCCTGAAAAACTGTTTTTT
- | TRBJ1-4 | - | TRBV7-3 | CASSLSRANNEKLFF | TGTGCCAGCAGCTTAAGCCGGGCTAATAATGAAAAACTGTTTTTT
few | TRBJ1-3 | - | TRBV7-2 | CASSPDGNTIYF | TGTGCCAGCAGCCCGGACGGAAACACCATATATTTT
- | TRBJ2-1 | - | TRBV27 | CASSPWRNDINEQFF | TGTGCCAGCAGTCCTTGGCGGAATGACATCAATGAGCAGTTCTTC
- | TRBJ1-4 | TRBD1 | TRBV19 | CASSIVGTGAEKLFF | TGTGCCAGTAGTATAGTTGGGACAGGGGCCGAAAAACTGTTTTTT
once | TRBJ1-2 | - | TRBV7-8 | CASSFVRGPTRDYGYTF | TGTGCCAGCAGCTTTGTCCGGGGACCGACAAGGGACTATGGCTACACCTTC
- | TRBJ1-5 | TRBD1 | TRBV4-1 | CASSHQRTGTDNQPQHF | TGCGCCAGCAGCCATCAACGGACAGGGACAGACAATCAGCCCCAGCATTTT
once | TRBJ1-4 | - | TRBV20-1 | CSARSNEKLFF | TGCAGTGCTAGGAGTAATGAAAAACTGTTTTTT
- | TRBJ2-7 | - | TRBV7-9 | CASSLEVSGTFLREQYF | TGTGCCAGCAGCTTAGAGGTCTCAGGCACCTTCCTACGGGAGCAGTACTTC
- | TRBJ1-1 | - | TRBV7-9 | CASSPPYITEAFF | TGTGCCAGCAGCCCACCCTATATTACTGAAGCTTTCTTT
- | TRBJ2-5 | - | TRBV6-2/TRBV6-3 | CASSPGGIETQYF | TGTGCCAGCAGCCCAGGGGGGATTGAGACCCAGTACTTC
- | TRBJ2-1 | TRBD2 | TRBV9 | CASSQSPGLVGEQFF | TGTGCCAGCAGCCAATCACCGGGACTAGTGGGTGAGCAGTTCTTC
- | TRBJ2-7 | TRBD1 | TRBV4-1 | CASSTGQGSYEQYF | TGCGCCAGCAGCACGGGACAGGGTTCCTACGAGCAGTACTTC
- | TRBJ1-5 | - | TRBV12-3/TRBV12-4 | CASTGSSNQPQHF | TGTGCCAGCACAGGGTCTAGCAATCAGCCCCAGCATTTT
- | TRBJ2-1 | - | TRBV15 | CATSRTTDPVVGVYNEQFF | TGTGCCACCAGCAGAACAACCGATCCCGTAGTAGGGGTCTACAATGAGCAGTTCTTC
few | TRBJ2-7 | - | TRBV10-3 | CAISESGKSYEQYF | TGTGCCATCAGTGAGTCGGGGAAGTCCTACGAGCAGTACTTC